This TCR beta chain is drawn from a study of control samples from healthy donors and cancer patients. The CDR3 consists of 15 residues. Trimming at V came to 3 bases and at J to 1 base, leaving 5 bases not matched to a gene. The germline gives CDR1 SGHNT, CDR2 YYREEE (reference sequence). The repertoire was sequenced with immunoSEQ multiplex PCR; TCRdb's copy has only in-frame clones and lacks some. This sample has tens of thousands of clones, with about 90% found just once. The receptor was derived from a woman in her sixties or seventies with head and neck cancer. The V and J genes are TRBV5-4 and TRBJ2-3, with 7 bases that match TRBD1. Material: PBMCs. In DNA form, the CDR3 reads TGTGCCAGCAGCTCCCGGGACAGTCGCACAGATACGCAGTATTTT. It encodes CASSSRDSRTDTQYF.